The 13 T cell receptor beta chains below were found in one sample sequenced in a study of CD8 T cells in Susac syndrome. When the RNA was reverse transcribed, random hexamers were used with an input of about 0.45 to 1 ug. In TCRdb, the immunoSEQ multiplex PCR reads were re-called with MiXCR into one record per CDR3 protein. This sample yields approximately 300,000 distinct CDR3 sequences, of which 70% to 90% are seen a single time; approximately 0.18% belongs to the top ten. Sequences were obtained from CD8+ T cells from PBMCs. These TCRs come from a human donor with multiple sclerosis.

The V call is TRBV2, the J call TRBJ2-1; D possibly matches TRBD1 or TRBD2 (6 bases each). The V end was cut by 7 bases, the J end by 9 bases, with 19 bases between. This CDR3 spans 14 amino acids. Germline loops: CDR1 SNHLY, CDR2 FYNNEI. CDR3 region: CASTPSSEGGEQFF. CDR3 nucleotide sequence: TGTGCCAGCACCCCTAGCTCGGAGGGGGGTGAGCAGTTCTTC.

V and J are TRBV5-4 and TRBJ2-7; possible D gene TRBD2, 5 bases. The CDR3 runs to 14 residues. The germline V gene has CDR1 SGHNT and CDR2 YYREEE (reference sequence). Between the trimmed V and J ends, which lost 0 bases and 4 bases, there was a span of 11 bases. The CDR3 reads CASSLGGKSYEQYF. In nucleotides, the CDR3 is TGTGCCAGCAGCTTGGGAGGGAAATCTTACGAGCAGTACTTC.

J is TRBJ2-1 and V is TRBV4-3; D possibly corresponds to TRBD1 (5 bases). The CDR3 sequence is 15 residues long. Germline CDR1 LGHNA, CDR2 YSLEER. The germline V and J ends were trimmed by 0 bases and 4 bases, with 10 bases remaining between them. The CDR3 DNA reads TGCGCCAGCAGCCAAGAAAGGGGCCCTTACAATGAGCAGTTCTTC. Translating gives CASSQERGPYNEQFF.

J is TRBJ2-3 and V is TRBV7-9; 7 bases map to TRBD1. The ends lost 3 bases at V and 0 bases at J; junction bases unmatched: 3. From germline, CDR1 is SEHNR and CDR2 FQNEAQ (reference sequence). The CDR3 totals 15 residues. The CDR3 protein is CASSFFRGSTDTQYF. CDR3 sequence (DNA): TGTGCCAGCAGCTTCTTCAGGGGGAGCACAGATACGCAGTATTTT.

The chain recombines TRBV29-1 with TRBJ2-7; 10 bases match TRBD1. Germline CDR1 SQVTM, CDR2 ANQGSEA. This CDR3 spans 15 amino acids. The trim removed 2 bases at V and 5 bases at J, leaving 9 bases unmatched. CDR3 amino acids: CSVESGTGAVDEQYF. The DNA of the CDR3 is TGCAGCGTTGAATCGGGGACAGGGGCGGTTGACGAGCAGTACTTC.

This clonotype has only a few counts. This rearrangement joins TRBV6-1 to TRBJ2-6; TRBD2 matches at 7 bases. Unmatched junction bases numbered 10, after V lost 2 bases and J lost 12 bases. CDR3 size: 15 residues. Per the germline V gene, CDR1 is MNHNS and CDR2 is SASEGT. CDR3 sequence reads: CASSELDGTGGVLTF. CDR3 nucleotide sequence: TGTGCCAGCAGTGAACTGGACGGCACGGGAGGCGTCCTGACTTTC.

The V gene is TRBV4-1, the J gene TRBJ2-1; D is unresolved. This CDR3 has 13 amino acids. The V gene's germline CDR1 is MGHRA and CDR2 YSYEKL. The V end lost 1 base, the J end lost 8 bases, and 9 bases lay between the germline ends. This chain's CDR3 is CASSQGAPYEQFF. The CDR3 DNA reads TGCGCCAGCAGCCAAGGGGCCCCGTATGAGCAGTTCTTC.

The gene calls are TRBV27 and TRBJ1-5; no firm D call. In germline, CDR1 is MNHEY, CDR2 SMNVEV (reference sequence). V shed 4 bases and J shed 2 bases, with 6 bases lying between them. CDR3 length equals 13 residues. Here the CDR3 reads CASSSMGNQPQHF. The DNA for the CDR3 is TGTGCCAGCAGTTCGATGGGCAATCAGCCCCAGCATTTT.

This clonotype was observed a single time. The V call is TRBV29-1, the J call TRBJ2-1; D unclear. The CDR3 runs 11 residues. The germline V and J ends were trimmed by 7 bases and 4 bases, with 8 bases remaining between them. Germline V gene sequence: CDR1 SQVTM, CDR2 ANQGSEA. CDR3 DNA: TGCAGCGGGGATCTGTACAATGAGCAGTTCTTC. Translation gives CSGDLYNEQFF.

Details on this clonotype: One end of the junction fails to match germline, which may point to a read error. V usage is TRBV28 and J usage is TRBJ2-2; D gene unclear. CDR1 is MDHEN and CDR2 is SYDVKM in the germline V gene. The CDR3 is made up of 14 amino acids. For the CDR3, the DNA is TGTGCCAGCGGTTTAGCAGGATGGACCGGGGAGCTGTTTTTT. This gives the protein CASGLAGWTGELFF. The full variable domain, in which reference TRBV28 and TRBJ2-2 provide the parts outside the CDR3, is DVKVTQSSRYLVKRTGEKVFLECVQDMDHENMFWYRQDPGLGLRLIYFSYDVKMKEKGDIPEGYSVSREKKERFSLILESASTNQTSMYLCASGLAGWTGELFFGEGSRLTVL.

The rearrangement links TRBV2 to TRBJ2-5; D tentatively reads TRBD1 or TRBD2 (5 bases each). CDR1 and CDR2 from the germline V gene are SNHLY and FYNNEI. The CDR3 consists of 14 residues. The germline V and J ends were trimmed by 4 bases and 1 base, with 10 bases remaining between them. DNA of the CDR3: TGTGCCAGCAGTGGGGGACCATTCCAAGAGACCCAGTACTTC. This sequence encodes CASSGGPFQETQYF.

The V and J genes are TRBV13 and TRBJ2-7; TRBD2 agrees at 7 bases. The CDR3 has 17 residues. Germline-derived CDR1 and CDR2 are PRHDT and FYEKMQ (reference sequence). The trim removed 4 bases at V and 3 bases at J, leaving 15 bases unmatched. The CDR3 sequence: CASSWSDTSASLYEQYF. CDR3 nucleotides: TGTGCCAGCAGCTGGAGTGATACTAGCGCCTCCCTCTACGAGCAGTACTTC.

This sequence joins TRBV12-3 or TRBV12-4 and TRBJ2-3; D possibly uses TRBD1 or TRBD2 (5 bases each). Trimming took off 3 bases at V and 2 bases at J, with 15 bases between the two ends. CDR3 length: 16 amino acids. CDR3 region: CASSLPRDGNTDTQYF. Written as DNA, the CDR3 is TGTGCCAGCAGTTTGCCCCGGGACGGAAACACAGATACGCAGTATTTT.